This T cell receptor (beta chain) was documented in a study of blood T cell repertoires in COVID-19. Overall study: Samples of COVID-19 (acute and convalescent) were obtained from the United States, Italy and Spain. Sources were T cells, B-cell-depleted T cells, or PBMCs; the material itself was cDNA or gDNA.

In the authors' workflow: Cell counts per sample came from amplifying reference gene primers. Libraries were prepared by immunoSEQ multiplex PCR; TCRdb keeps only in-frame clonotypes and omits some of them. V and J calls plus clone size are reproduced from that table; the DNA served to infer D and trimming. In the table there are 200,000 to 250,000 clones, about four fifths of which are singletons. V lost 7 bases and J 4 bases, leaving 13 bases between the germline ends. Looked up from germline, CDR1 is SQVTM and CDR2 is ANQGSEA. The CDR3 covers 12 residues. This clonotype originated in a woman aged 50 to 65 with active or convalescent COVID-19. The chain uses TRBV29-1 and TRBJ1-2; tentative D call: TRBD1 (5 bases). The sequencing input was peripheral blood. The DNA of the CDR3 is TGCAGCGCCGGGGACGGGAGCTATGGCTACACCTTC. Amino acid sequence: CSAGDGSYGYTF. Full variable domain (rest looked up from reference TRBV29-1 and TRBJ1-2): SAVISQKPSRDICQRGTSLTIQCQVDSQVTMMFWYRQQPGQSLTLIATANQGSEATYESGFVIDKFPISRPNLTFSTLTVSNMSPEDSSIYLCSAGDGSYGYTFGSGTRLTVV.